Below, one T cell receptor (beta chain) is given with its context. Germline CDR1 is ENHRY and CDR2 is SYGVKD. The ends were cut back, 4 bases at V and 1 base at J, with 13 bases in the middle. The CDR3 covers 15 residues. This specimen comes from a study of CD8 T cells in Susac syndrome. Negative isolation yielded CD4+ and CD8+ T cells, and FACS enriched TEMRA cells. The RNA input was 0.5 to 1 ug, and it was reverse transcribed with random hexamers. An immunoSEQ multiplex PCR amplified TCR beta CDR3 over 54 Vbeta and 13 Jbeta. TCRdb fed the immunoSEQ multiplex PCR reads into MiXCR, producing one record per CDR3 protein. The data show under 550,000 distinct CDR3 sequences, with around 83% seen just once and about 0.12% held by the top ten.

This TCR came from a human donor with multiple sclerosis. The specimen sequenced was CD8+ T cells from PBMCs. This rearrangement joins TRBV10-3 to TRBJ1-2; the D gene is possibly TRBD1 (5 bases). CDR3 in DNA: TGTGCCATCAGTGCCCCGAGGGGCGATAACTATGGCTACACCTTC. This codes for CAISAPRGDNYGYTF.